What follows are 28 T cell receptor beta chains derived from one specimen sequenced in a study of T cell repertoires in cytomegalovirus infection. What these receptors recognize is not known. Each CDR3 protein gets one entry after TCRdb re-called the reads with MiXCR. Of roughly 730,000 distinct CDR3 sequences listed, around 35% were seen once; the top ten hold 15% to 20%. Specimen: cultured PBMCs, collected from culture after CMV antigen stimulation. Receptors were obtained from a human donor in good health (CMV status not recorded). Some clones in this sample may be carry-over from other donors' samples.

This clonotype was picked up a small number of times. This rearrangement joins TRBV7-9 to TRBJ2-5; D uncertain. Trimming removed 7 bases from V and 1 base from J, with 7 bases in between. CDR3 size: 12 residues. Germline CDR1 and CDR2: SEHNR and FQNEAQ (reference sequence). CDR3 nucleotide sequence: TGTGCCAGCATCGGTATCCAAGAGACCCAGTACTTC. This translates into CASIGIQETQYF.

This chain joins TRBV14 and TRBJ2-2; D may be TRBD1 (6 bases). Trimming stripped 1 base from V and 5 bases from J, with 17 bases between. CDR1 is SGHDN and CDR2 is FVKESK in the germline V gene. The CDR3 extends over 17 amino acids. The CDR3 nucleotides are TGTGCCAGCAGCCAAGCAGGGGCTAGGGTACCGACCGGGGAGCTGTTTTTT. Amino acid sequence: CASSQAGARVPTGELFF.

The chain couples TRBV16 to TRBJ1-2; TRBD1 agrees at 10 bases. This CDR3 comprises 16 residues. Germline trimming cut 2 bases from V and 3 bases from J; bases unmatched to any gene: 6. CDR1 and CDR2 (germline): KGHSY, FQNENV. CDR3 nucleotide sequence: TGTGCCAGCAGCCAACGGAAGACAGGGGGCGACTATGGCTACACCTTC. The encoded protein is CASSQRKTGGDYGYTF.

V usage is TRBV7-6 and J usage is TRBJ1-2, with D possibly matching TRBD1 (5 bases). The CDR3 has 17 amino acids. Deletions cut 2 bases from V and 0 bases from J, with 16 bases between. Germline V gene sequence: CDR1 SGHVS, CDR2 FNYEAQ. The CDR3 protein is CASSLMGDSRANYGYTF. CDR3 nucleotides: TGTGCCAGCAGCTTAATGGGGGACTCCCGAGCTAACTATGGCTACACCTTC.

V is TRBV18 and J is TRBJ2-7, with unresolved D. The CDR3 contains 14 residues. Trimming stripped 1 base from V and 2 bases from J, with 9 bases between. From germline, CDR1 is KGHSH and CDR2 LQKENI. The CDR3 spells CASSPRSSPYEQYF. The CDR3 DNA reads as TGTGCCAGCTCACCACGCTCCAGCCCCTACGAGCAGTACTTC.

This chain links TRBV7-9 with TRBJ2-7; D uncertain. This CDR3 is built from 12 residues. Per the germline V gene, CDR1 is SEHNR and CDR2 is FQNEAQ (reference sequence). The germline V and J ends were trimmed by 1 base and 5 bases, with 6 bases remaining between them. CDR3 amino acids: CASSLGENEQYF. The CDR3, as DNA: TGTGCCAGCAGCTTAGGTGAAAACGAGCAGTACTTC.

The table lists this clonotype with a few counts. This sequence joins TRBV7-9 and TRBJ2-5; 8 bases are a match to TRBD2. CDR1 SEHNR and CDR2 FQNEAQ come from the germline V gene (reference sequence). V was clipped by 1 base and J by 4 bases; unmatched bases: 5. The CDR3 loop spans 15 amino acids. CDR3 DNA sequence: TGTGCCAGCAGCTTAGTCGGGGGGGCTGGAGAGACCCAGTACTTC. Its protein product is CASSLVGGAGETQYF.

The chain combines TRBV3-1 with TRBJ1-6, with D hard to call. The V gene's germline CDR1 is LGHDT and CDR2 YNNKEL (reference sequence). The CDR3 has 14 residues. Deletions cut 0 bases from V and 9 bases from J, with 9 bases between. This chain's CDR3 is CASSQEVLTSPLHF. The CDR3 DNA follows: TGTGCCAGCAGCCAAGAGGTCCTGACTTCACCCCTCCACTTT.

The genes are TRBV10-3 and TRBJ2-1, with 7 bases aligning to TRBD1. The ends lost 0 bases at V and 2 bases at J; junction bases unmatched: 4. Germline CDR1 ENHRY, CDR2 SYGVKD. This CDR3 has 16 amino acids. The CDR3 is CAISESSGGPYNEQFF. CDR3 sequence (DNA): TGTGCCATCAGTGAGTCGTCAGGGGGACCCTACAATGAGCAGTTCTTC.

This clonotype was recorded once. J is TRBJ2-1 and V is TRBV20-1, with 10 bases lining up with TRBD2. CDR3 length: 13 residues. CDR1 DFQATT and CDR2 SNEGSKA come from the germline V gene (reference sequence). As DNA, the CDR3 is TGCAGGGCCCGAAGCGGGAGGGCCAGTGAGCAGTTCTTC. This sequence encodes CRARSGRASEQFF.

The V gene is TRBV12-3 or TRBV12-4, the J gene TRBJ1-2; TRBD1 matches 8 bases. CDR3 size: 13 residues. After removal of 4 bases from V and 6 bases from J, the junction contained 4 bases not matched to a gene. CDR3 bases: TGTGCCAGCAGTTACCAGGGGGCGAATGGCTACACCTTC. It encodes CASSYQGANGYTF.

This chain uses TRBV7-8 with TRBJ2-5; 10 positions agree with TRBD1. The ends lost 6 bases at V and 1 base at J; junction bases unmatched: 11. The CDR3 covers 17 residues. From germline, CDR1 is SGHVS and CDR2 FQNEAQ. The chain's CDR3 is CASRPGTGAHLQETQYF. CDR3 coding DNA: TGTGCCAGCAGACCAGGGACAGGGGCCCATCTCCAAGAGACCCAGTACTTC.

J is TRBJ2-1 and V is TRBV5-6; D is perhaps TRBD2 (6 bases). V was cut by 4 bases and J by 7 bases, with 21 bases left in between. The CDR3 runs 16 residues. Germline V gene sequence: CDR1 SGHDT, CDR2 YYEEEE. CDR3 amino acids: CASSLGGLGSGNEQFF. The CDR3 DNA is TGTGCCAGCAGCCTTGGGGGTCTCGGGAGTGGTAATGAGCAGTTCTTC.

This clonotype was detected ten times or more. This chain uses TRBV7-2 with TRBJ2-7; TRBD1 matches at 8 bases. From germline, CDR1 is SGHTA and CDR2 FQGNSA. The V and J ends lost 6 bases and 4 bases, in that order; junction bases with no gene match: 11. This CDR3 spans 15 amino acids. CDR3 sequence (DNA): TGTGCCAGCAGTCCCATAGAGGGGACAGGTTACGAGCAGTACTTC. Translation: CASSPIEGTGYEQYF.

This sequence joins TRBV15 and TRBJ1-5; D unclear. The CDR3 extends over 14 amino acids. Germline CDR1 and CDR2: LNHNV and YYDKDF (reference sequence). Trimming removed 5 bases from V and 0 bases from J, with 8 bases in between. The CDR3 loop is CATSLVYSNQPQHF. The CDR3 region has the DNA TGTGCCACCAGCCTGGTCTATAGCAATCAGCCCCAGCATTTT.

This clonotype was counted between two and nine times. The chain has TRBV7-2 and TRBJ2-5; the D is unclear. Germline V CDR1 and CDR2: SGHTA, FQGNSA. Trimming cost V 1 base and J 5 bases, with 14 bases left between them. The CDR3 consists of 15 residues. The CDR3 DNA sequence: TGTGCCAGCAGCTTAGTCGGCAGCCTCCCGGAGACCCAGTACTTC. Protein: CASSLVGSLPETQYF.

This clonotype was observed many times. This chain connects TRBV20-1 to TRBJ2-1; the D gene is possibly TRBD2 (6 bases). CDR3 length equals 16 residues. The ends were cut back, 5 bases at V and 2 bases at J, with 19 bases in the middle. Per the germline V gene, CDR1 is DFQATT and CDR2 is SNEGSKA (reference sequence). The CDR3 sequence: CSAFLSGSKTYNEQFF. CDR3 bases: TGCAGTGCTTTCCTTAGCGGTTCGAAAACCTACAATGAGCAGTTCTTC.

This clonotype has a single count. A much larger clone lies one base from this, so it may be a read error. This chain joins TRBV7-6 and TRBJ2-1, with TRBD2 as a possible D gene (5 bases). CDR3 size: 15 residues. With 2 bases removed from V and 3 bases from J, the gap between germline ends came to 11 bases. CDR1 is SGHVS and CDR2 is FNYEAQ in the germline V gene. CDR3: CASSLSIGGYNEQFF. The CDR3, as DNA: TGTGCCAGCAGCTTATCGATAGGAGGCTACAATGAGCAGTTCTTC. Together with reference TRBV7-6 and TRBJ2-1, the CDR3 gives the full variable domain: GAGVSQSPRYKVTKRGQDVALRCDPISGHVSLYWYRQALGQGPEFLTYFNYEAQQDKSGLPNDRFSAERPEGSISTLTIQRTEQRDSAMYRCASSLSIGGYNEQFFGPGTRLTVL.

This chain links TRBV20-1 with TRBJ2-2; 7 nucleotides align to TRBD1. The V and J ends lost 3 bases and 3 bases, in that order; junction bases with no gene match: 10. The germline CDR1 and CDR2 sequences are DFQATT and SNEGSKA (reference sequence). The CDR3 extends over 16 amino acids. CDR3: CSARKIGQDDTGELFF. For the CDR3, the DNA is TGCAGTGCTAGGAAAATAGGACAGGATGACACCGGGGAGCTGTTTTTT.

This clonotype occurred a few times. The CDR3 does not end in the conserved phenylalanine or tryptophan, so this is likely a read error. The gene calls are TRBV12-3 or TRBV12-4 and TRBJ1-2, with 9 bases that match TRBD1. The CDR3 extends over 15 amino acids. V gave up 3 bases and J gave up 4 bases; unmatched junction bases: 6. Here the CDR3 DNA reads TGTGCCAGCAGTTTGGGACAGGGAAGTGGCTATGGCTACACCTCC. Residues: CASSLGQGSGYGYTS.

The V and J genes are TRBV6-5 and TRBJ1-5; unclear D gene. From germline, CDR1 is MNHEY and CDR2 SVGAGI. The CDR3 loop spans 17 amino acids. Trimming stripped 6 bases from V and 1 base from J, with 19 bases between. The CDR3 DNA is TGTGCCAGCAGCGCCTTCCCACAGTCTTGGAGCAATCAGCCCCAGCATTTT. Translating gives CASSAFPQSWSNQPQHF.

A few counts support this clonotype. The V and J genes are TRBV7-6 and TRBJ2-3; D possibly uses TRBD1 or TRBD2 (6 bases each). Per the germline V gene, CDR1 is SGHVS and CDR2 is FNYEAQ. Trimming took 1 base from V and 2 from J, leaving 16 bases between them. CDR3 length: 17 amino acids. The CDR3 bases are TGTGCCAGCAGCTTAGGGGCGGGGACATTTAACACAGATACGCAGTATTTT. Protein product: CASSLGAGTFNTDTQYF.

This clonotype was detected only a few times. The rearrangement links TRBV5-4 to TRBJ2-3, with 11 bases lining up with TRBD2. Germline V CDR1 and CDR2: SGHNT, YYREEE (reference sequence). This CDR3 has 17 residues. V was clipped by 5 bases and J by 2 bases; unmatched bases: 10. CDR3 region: CASSSMTSGVSTDTQYF. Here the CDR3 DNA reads TGTGCCAGCAGTTCTATGACTAGCGGGGTCTCCACAGATACGCAGTATTTT.

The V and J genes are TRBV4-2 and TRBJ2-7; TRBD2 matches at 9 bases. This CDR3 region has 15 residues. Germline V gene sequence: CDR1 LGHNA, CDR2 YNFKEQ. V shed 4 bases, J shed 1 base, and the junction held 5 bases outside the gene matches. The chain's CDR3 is CASSLPGLASYEQYF. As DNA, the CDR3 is TGTGCCAGCAGCCTCCCGGGACTAGCTTCCTACGAGCAGTACTTC.

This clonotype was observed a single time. The CDR3 DNA is TGCAGTGCGAGTGGTGGCTCCCGAGGGTCACCCCTCCACTTT. As protein: CSASGGSRGSPLHF. V is TRBV20-1 and J is TRBJ1-6; D gene uncertain. V lost 6 bases and J 10 bases, leaving 19 bases between the germline ends. Germline assignment: CDR1 DFQATT and CDR2 SNEGSKA (reference sequence). The CDR3 is 14 residues long.

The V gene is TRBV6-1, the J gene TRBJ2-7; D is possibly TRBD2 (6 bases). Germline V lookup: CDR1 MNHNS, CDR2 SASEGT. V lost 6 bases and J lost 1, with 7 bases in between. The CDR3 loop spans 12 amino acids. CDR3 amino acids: CASRGGSYEQYF. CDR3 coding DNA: TGTGCCAGCAGGGGAGGTTCCTACGAGCAGTACTTC.

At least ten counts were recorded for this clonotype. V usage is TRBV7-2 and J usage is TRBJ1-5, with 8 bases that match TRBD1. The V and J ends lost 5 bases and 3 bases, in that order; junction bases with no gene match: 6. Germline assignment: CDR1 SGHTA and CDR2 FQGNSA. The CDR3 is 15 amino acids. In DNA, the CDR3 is TGTGCCAGCAGCGCGGGACAGGCGAACAATCAGCCCCAGCATTTT. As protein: CASSAGQANNQPQHF.

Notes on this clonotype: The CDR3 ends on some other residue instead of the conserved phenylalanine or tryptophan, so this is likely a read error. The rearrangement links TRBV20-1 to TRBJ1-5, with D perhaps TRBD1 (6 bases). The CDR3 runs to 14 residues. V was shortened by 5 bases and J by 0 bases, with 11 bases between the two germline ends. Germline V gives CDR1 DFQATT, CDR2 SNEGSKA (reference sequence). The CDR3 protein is CSAWEGGSNQPQHL. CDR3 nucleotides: TGCAGTGCTTGGGAGGGGGGTAGCAATCAGCCCCAGCATTTG.